Listed below are T cell receptor beta chains from one sample, sequenced in a study of cytomegalovirus exposure and HLA in healthy donors. Here immunoSEQ multiplex PCR was the method, and the copy in TCRdb shows in-frame clones only, minus some. The table shows some 130,000 clones, with roughly four fifths occurring only once. The specimen sequenced was PBMCs. The receptors derive from a man aged 30 to 45 in good health and CMV-seronegative. CDR3s include the opening cysteine and the closing phenylalanine or tryptophan. A D gene is named only where the DNA matches it firmly. Clone size is not always given. Where it is, it says once, few, many or a class for expanded clones.

d_call	v_call	clone_size	j_call	cdr3_nt	cdr3_aa
-	TRBV23-1	-	TRBJ1-1	TGCGCCAGCACAAAGATTACGGGGACAAATATCATGAACACTGAAGCTTTCTTT	CASTKITGTNIMNTEAFF
-	TRBV7-3	-	TRBJ2-5	TGTGCCAGCAGTCTGGACAGACAAGAGACCCAGTACTTC	CASSLDRQETQYF
TRBD1	TRBV6-1	-	TRBJ2-7	TGTGCCAGCAGACCCACCGGGACAGGGGGCGCCGAGCAGTACTTC	CASRPTGTGGAEQYF
-	TRBV9	-	TRBJ2-1	-	CASSTSGNSGNEQFF
-	TRBV5-5	-	TRBJ2-3	TGTGCCAGCAGAGCCTTTACGCAGTATTTT	CASRAFTQYF
TRBD1	TRBV5-1	-	TRBJ2-7	TGCGCCAGCAGCTTCGGACAGGTTGTTAACGAGCAGTACTTC	CASSFGQVVNEQYF
TRBD1	TRBV7-9	few	TRBJ2-7	TGTGCCAGCAGCTTCTTTACAGGGGGCGCCTTCCACGAGCAGTACTTC	CASSFFTGGAFHEQYF
-	TRBV11-2	-	TRBJ2-2	TGTGCCAGCAGCTGGCAGGGGCCCACCGGGGAGCTGTTTTTT	CASSWQGPTGELFF
TRBD1	TRBV15	-	TRBJ1-2	TGTGCCACCAGCAGAGATCGGGACAGGGCGGGCTATGGCTACACCTTC	CATSRDRDRAGYGYTF
-	TRBV5-4	-	TRBJ1-1	TGTGCCAGCAGCTTGGCTCTGGACAGATACACTGAAGCTTTCTTT	CASSLALDRYTEAFF
TRBD1	TRBV5-1	-	TRBJ2-4	TGCGCCAGCAGCCCAAATACAGGGGTCAAAAACATTCAGTACTTC	CASSPNTGVKNIQYF
TRBD2	TRBV5-4	-	TRBJ2-7	TGTGCCAGCAGCCCAAGGGGCGGGAGGGGCTACGAGCAGTACTTC	CASSPRGGRGYEQYF
TRBD1	TRBV9	-	TRBJ2-1	TGTGCCAGCAGCCCCACAGGGGGCGGTCCCGGTGAGCAGTTCTTC	CASSPTGGGPGEQFF
TRBD2	TRBV5-1	-	TRBJ2-5	TGCGCCAGCAGCTTGTCGGGACTAGCGGGAGTAGAGACCCAGTACTTC	CASSLSGLAGVETQYF
-	TRBV30	-	TRBJ1-2	TGTGCCTGGAGCCCGGAGCAATCCTCGCGCTACACCTTC	CAWSPEQSSRYTF
TRBD2	TRBV10-3	-	TRBJ2-7	TGTGCCACTACGGGGAGGGCCGAGCAGTACTTC	CATTGRAEQYF
-	TRBV29-1	once	TRBJ1-5	TGCAGCGTTCGAGGGGGATTGAATCAGCCCCAGCATTTT	CSVRGGLNQPQHF
TRBD2	TRBV7-8	-	TRBJ2-3	TGTGCCAGCAGCCTGGACCCCGTTAGCGGGACTAGCACAGATACGCAGTATTTT	CASSLDPVSGTSTDTQYF
TRBD2	TRBV2	-	TRBJ2-1	TGTGCCAGCAGTGAAGCCTCGGGACTAGCGGGAGTCTTTTTGAATGAGCAGTTCTTC	CASSEASGLAGVFLNEQFF
TRBD1	TRBV2	-	TRBJ1-1	TGTGCCAGCAGGCCAGGGGGCTGGGGCACTGAAGCTTTCTTT	CASRPGGWGTEAFF
TRBD2	TRBV2	-	TRBJ2-2	TGTGCCAGCCGGAGGACTAGCACAACGAACACCGGGGAGCTGTTTTTT	CASRRTSTTNTGELFF
-	TRBV29-1	-	TRBJ1-1	TGCAGCGTTGGAGGTCAGGGGCTTGAGGCTTTCTTT	CSVGGQGLEAFF
-	TRBV27	-	TRBJ1-2	TGTGTCAGCAGTCCCTCAGTGTCCCGATATGGCTACACCTTC	CVSSPSVSRYGYTF
TRBD2	TRBV11-1	-	TRBJ2-1	TGTGCCAGCAGCTTAGGGTCGGCGGGAGGCTTTTACAATGAGCAGTTCTTC	CASSLGSAGGFYNEQFF
-	TRBV10-2	once	TRBJ2-1	TGCGCCAGCAGTGAGGGCGGCCACCTATCCCCCTCCTCCTACAATGAGCAGTTCTTC	CASSEGGHLSPSSYNEQFF
TRBD1	TRBV29-1	once	TRBJ1-2	TGCAGCGTTGAAGGGACAGGCGTCTATGGCTACACCTTC	CSVEGTGVYGYTF